This TCR beta chain was documented in a study of CD8+ T cells in alopecia areata. About the study: For the treated group, dosing was oral tofacitinib at 5 to 10 mg twice daily.

Germline CDR1 reads SNHLY; CDR2 reads FYNNEI. V lost 2 bases and J lost 5; bases outside the gene matches: 6. The CDR3 extends over 15 amino acids. Following extraction, RNA underwent reverse transcription to cDNA, which served as the sequencing template. Measured with immunoSEQ multiplex PCR; TCRdb has only the in-frame clones, and not every one. The profile shows around 270,000 clones, 55% to 70% of them singletons. Described treatment: oral pan-JAK inhibitor, 5-10 mg twice daily. The table lists this clone with a few counts. The sample was CD4+ T cells sorted from blood, taken at week 24, from a patient treated with tofacitinib. V usage is TRBV2 and J usage is TRBJ1-1; 9 bases fit TRBD1. The clonotype originates from a human donor with alopecia areata. The CDR3 bases are TGTGCCAGCAGTGAACTGGGACAGGGCGGGACTGAAGCTTTCTTT. Amino acid sequence: CASSELGQGGTEAFF. The entire variable domain, with the rest obtained from reference TRBV2 and TRBJ1-1, is as follows: EPEVTQTPSHQVTQMGQEVILRCVPISNHLYFYWYRQILGQKVEFLVSFYNNEISEKSEIFDDQFSVERPDGSNFTLKIRSTKLEDSAMYFCASSELGQGGTEAFFGQGTRLTVV.